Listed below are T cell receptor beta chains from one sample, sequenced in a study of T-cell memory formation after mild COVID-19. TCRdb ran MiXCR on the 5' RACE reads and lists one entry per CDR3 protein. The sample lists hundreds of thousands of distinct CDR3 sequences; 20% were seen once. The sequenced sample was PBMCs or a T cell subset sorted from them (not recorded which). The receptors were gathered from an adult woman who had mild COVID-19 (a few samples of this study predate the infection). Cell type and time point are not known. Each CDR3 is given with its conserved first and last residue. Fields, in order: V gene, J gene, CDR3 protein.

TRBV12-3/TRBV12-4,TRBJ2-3,CASRRPSGGTDTQYF
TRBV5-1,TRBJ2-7,CASSLATGIDDEQYF
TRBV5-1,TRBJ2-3,CASSFGGGALDTQYF
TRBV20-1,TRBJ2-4,CSAPPQEWTNIQYF
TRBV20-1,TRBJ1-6,CSASTGYRSYNSPLHF
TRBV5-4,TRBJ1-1,CASSLEVGWNTEAFF
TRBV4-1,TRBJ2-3,CASSQERTSSTDTQYF
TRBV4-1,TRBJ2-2,CASSQGTGNTGELFF
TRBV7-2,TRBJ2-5,CASSEQQGTGETQYF
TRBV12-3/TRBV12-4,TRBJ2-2,CASRWGDRSSTGELFF
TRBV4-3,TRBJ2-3,CASSQASGTDTQYF
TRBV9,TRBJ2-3,CASSRDPSGGPLDTQYF
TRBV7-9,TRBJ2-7,CASSSRAPQDEQYF
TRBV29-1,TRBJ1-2,CSVEQGAVRGYTF
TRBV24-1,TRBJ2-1,CATSSSTLVPYEQFF
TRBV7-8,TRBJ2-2,CASSFPLDANTGELFF
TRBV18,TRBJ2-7,CASSPPGRGSEQYF
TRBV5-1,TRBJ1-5,CASSPSGEQPQHF
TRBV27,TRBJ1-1,CASSYRGPNTEAFF
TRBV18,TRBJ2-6,CASSPDRVRSGANVLTF
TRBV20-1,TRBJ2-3,CSARVALAGVLGDTQYF
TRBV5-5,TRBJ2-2,CASSWGLAENTGELFF
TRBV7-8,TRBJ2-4,CASSLGGIHIQYF
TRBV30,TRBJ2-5,CAWSVWGETQYF
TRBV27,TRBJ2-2,CASSYLPGQLRPGELFF
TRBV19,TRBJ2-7,CASSRAGNYEQYF
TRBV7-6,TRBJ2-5,CASSSGSWETQYF
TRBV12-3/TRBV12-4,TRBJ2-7,CASSRQDVSYEQYF
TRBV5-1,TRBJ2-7,CASSSPGLREQYF
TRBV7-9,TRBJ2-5,CASSFSSGRETQYF
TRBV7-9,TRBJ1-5,CASSLAPAGALLSNQPQHF
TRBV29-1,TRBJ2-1,CSGTSRDYNEQFF
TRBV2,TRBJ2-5,CASSESDPQETQYF
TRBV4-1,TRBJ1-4,CASSQDIVGDTQEKLFF
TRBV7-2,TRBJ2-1,CASSPHRDEQFF
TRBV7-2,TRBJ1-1,CASSWGQPEAFF
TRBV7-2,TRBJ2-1,CASSLTTGGNNEQFF
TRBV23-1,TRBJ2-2,CASSHGPRGNGELFF
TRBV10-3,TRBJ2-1,CAISESGSYNEQFF
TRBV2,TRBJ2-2,CASSDQPTGELFF
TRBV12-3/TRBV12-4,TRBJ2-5,CASSLSGGAETQYF
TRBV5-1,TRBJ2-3,CASSATQGSVFTDTQYF
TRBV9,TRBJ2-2,CASSPGDWVTGELFF
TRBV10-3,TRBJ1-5,CAISESQGSGERQPQHF
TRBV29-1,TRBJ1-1,CSVDRTALNTEAFF
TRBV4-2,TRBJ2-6,CASSQDLGGSSGANVLTF
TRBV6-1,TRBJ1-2,CASSEATRTNYGYTF
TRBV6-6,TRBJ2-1,CASSYSRHEQFF
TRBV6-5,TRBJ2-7,CASSRDRLEQYF
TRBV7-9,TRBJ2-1,CASSLGAPLAGGYNEQFF
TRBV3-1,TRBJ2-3,CASSQPSGGATDTQYF